A single sample is the source of the 23 T cell receptor beta chains below, sequenced in a study of cytomegalovirus exposure and HLA in healthy donors. The PCR ran on 60 Vbeta and 13 Jbeta primers. Repertoires were generated with immunoSEQ multiplex PCR, while TCRdb's copy carries only in-frame clones and drops some. The data show around 170,000 clones, around four fifths seen once. Sequenced material: PBMCs. Every receptor here comes from a woman between 50 and 59 years old in good health and CMV-seropositive.

CDR3 nucleotide sequence: TGTGCCAGCAGTGTGAGCGCGGGAGAAGCTTTCTTT. It is translated as CASSVSAGEAFF. V and J are TRBV2 and TRBJ1-1, with D uncertain. V dropped 4 bases and J dropped 8 bases, with 11 bases sitting between them. Per the germline V gene, CDR1 is SNHLY and CDR2 is FYNNEI. This CDR3 contains 12 residues.

The chain links TRBV7-2 to TRBJ2-7, with 9 positions matching TRBD2. CDR3 length equals 13 residues. Germline V gene sequence: CDR1 SGHTA, CDR2 FQGNSA. Trimming cost V 1 base and J 10 bases; bases outside gene matches: 5. The chain's CDR3 is CASSLDGRGGQYF. The CDR3 DNA reads as TGTGCCAGCAGCTTAGATGGGCGGGGGGGCCAGTACTTC.

The table lists this clone with a count of one. V gene TRBV6-5 combines with J gene TRBJ2-3; maybe TRBD2 (7 bases). V lost 2 bases and J 5 bases, leaving 14 bases between the germline ends. The germline V gene has CDR1 MNHEY and CDR2 SVGAGI. The CDR3 runs 15 residues. This chain's CDR3 is CASSYGAGARDTQYF. The CDR3 DNA follows: TGTGCCAGCAGTTACGGGGCGGGGGCGCGAGATACGCAGTATTTT.

This clone occurred a few times. The chain uses TRBV28 and TRBJ2-7; D might be TRBD1 (6 bases). This CDR3 contains 14 residues. In germline, CDR1 is MDHEN, CDR2 SYDVKM. With 2 bases removed from V and 3 bases from J, the gap between germline ends came to 11 bases. The CDR3 sequence is CASSLRQVRYEQYF. The CDR3 DNA is TGTGCCAGCAGTTTACGACAGGTTCGCTACGAGCAGTACTTC.

This clone occurred once. The chain joins TRBV28 to TRBJ1-5; 11 bases line up with TRBD1. V was clipped by 5 bases and J by 4 bases; unmatched bases: 4. This CDR3 is 15 amino acids long. Germline V CDR1 and CDR2: MDHEN, SYDVKM. The CDR3 is CASSTGQGANQPQHF. The CDR3 DNA sequence: TGTGCCAGCAGTACAGGACAGGGGGCAAATCAGCCCCAGCATTTT.

The count of this clone is one. This chain joins TRBV29-1 and TRBJ1-1; D not resolved. The CDR3 contains 13 residues. Deletions cut 6 bases from V and 2 bases from J, with 13 bases between. The germline V gene has CDR1 SQVTM and CDR2 ANQGSEA. The CDR3 loop reads CSVGDPANTEAFF. DNA for the CDR3: TGCAGCGTCGGGGATCCGGCCAACACTGAAGCTTTCTTT.

The CDR3 DNA follows: TGTGCCAGCTCACTTTACCAGCCGGGACAGGGGGCTTCTGGGGCCAACGTCCTGACTTTC. Translating it yields CASSLYQPGQGASGANVLTF. J is TRBJ2-6 and V is TRBV18; 12 bases match TRBD1. V shed 4 bases, J shed 1 base, and the junction held 11 bases outside the gene matches. Per germline, CDR1 KGHSH and CDR2 LQKENI. The CDR3 length is 20 residues.

The gene calls are TRBV11-1 and TRBJ2-4; tentative D call: TRBD1 (6 bases). Trimming stripped 5 bases from V and 7 bases from J, with 9 bases between. There are 12 residues in the CDR3. The germline V gene has CDR1 SGHAT and CDR2 FQDESV (reference sequence). As DNA, the CDR3 is TGTGCCAGCAGCCTCACAGGGAACATTCAGTACTTC. This encodes CASSLTGNIQYF. Full variable domain (outside the CDR3, taken from reference TRBV11-1 and TRBJ2-4): EAEVAQSPRYKITEKSQAVAFWCDPISGHATLYWYRQILGQGPELLVQFQDESVVDDSQLPKDRFSAERLKGVDSTLKIQPAELGDSAMYLCASSLTGNIQYFGAGTRLSVL.

This clone was observed once. The chain couples TRBV2 to TRBJ2-3, with D unclear. The V gene lost 7 bases and the J gene lost 0 bases, with 14 bases spanning the gap. CDR3 size: 15 residues. Germline CDR1 and CDR2: SNHLY and FYNNEI. In DNA, the CDR3 is TGTGCCAGCACTAGAGGAAGTCCTAGCACAGATACGCAGTATTTT. Encoded protein: CASTRGSPSTDTQYF.

The chain has TRBV9 and TRBJ2-5; 7 nucleotides match TRBD2. The J call may be incorrect, as the DNA end agrees better with TRBJ2-7. Looked up from germline, CDR1 is SGDLS and CDR2 is YYNGEE. The CDR3 sequence is 13 residues long. CDR3 residues: CASSARTSGEQYF. As DNA, the CDR3 is TGTGCCAGCAGCGCCCGGACTAGTGGCGAGCAGTACTTC.

CDR3 bases: TGTGCCAGTAGGGAACAGGGTTACAATGAGCAGTTCTTC. Translating gives CASREQGYNEQFF. This chain joins TRBV19 and TRBJ2-1; D might be TRBD1 (6 bases). With 6 bases removed from V and 4 bases from J, the gap between germline ends came to 10 bases. Looked up from germline, CDR1 is LNHDA and CDR2 is SQIVND (reference sequence). This CDR3 has 13 amino acids.

The chain joins TRBV28 to TRBJ1-5, with TRBD1 as a possible D gene (5 bases). V lost 6 bases to trimming and J lost 1 base, with 13 bases between them. Per the germline V gene, CDR1 is MDHEN and CDR2 is SYDVKM. This CDR3 region has 15 residues. The CDR3 spells CASRETRQSNQPQHF. Here the CDR3 DNA reads TGTGCCAGCAGAGAGACAAGACAGAGCAATCAGCCCCAGCATTTT.

This clone is a singleton in its sample. Other DNA sequences in this specimen translate into the identical CDR3. This chain joins TRBV27 and TRBJ2-7, with a possible D match to TRBD2 (6 bases). Looked up from germline, CDR1 is MNHEY and CDR2 is SMNVEV (reference sequence). This CDR3 has 11 amino acids. Deletions cut 5 bases from V and 4 bases from J, with 6 bases between. The DNA of the CDR3 is TGTGCCAGCAGTAGCGGGTACGAGCAGTACTTC. Translated: CASSSGYEQYF.

V gene TRBV7-2 combines with J gene TRBJ2-1, with 12 nucleotides matching TRBD1. CDR1 SGHTA and CDR2 FQGNSA come from the germline V gene. This CDR3 has 15 residues. Trimming cost V 5 bases and J 6 bases; bases outside gene matches: 5. CDR3 loop: CASSRDRGLINEQFF. In nucleotides, the CDR3 is TGTGCCAGCAGCCGGGACAGGGGGCTGATCAATGAGCAGTTCTTC.

The chain employs TRBV30 and TRBJ2-5; D remains unclear. Trimming took off 2 bases at V and 4 bases at J, with 8 bases between the two ends. This CDR3 has 12 residues. The germline V gene encodes CDR1 GTSNPN and CDR2 SVGIG (reference sequence). CDR3 sequence: CAWSRLVETQYF. The CDR3 DNA is TGTGCCTGGAGTAGGCTAGTAGAGACCCAGTACTTC.

In the case of this clone: The germline gene is not matched at one end of the junction; a read error may be the cause. J is TRBJ1-2 and V is TRBV5-4; possibly TRBD1 for D (5 bases). This CDR3 is built from 16 residues. Per the germline V gene, CDR1 is SGHNT and CDR2 is YYREEE (reference sequence). The CDR3, as DNA: TGTGCCAGCAGCTTGGGACAGCTGCAGGTTTCAGATGGCTGCACCTTC. Residues: CASSLGQLQVSDGCTF.

The gene calls are TRBV27 and TRBJ1-5; 7 bases agree with TRBD1. Trimming cost V 5 bases and J 6 bases; bases outside gene matches: 4. The CDR3 length is 13 residues. Germline CDR1 reads MNHEY; CDR2 reads SMNVEV (reference sequence). The CDR3, as DNA: TGTGCCAGCAGTCGACAGGGTGGTCAGCCCCAGCATTTT. Translation gives CASSRQGGQPQHF.

The chain carries TRBV6-5 and TRBJ1-4, with D possibly matching TRBD1 (5 bases). This CDR3 has 13 residues. In germline, CDR1 is MNHEY, CDR2 SVGAGI. Trimming removed 4 bases from V and 6 bases from J, with 9 bases in between. CDR3 coding DNA: TGTGCCAGCAGTTCCCGACAGCATGAAAAACTGTTTTTT. This codes for CASSSRQHEKLFF.

This clone occurred a few times. V and J are TRBV5-1 and TRBJ1-2; no firm D call. V was cut by 5 bases and J by 1 base, with 12 bases left in between. This CDR3 is built from 14 residues. CDR1 SGHRS and CDR2 YFSETQ come from the germline V gene. The CDR3 DNA sequence: TGCGCCAGCAGAGGAGATAATTTTAACTATGGCTACACCTTC. This gives the protein CASRGDNFNYGYTF.

The J gene is TRBJ2-3, the V gene TRBV9; TRBD2 is a possible D gene (6 bases). The V gene's germline CDR1 is SGDLS and CDR2 YYNGEE. This CDR3 is 15 amino acids long. The V end lost 1 base, the J end lost 5 bases, and 14 bases lay between the germline ends. The CDR3 reads CASSVWGRRQDTQYF. The CDR3 DNA reads as TGTGCCAGCAGCGTATGGGGGAGGCGACAAGATACGCAGTATTTT.

The V call is TRBV7-9, the J call TRBJ2-7; maybe TRBD2 (6 bases). V was pared by 1 base and J by 3 bases, with 19 bases between. Germline-derived CDR1 and CDR2 are SEHNR and FQNEAQ (reference sequence). CDR3 length: 17 residues. CDR3 loop: CASSLGRGTLANYEQYF. As DNA, the CDR3 is TGTGCCAGCAGCTTAGGACGGGGGACGTTGGCCAACTACGAGCAGTACTTC.

Only one count was recorded for this clone. The rearrangement uses TRBV6-6 and TRBJ1-1, with 8 bases matching TRBD1. Germline assignment: CDR1 MNHNY and CDR2 SVGAGI (reference sequence). The CDR3 contains 15 residues. With 4 bases clipped from V and 1 base from J, the junction kept 5 bases outside the gene matches. This chain's CDR3 is CASSSYRGSNTEAFF. CDR3 in DNA: TGTGCCAGCAGTTCATACAGGGGGTCGAACACTGAAGCTTTCTTT.

The chain joins TRBV5-6 to TRBJ2-3; no firm D call. The germline gives CDR1 SGHDT, CDR2 YYEEEE. This CDR3 is 17 amino acids long. V dropped 0 bases and J dropped 2 bases, with 16 bases sitting between them. This CDR3 is CASSLVLSHSNTDTQYF. The CDR3 nucleotides are TGTGCCAGCAGCTTGGTCCTGTCCCACTCCAACACAGATACGCAGTATTTT.